These 25 T cell receptor beta chains came from one sample sequenced in a study of T cell repertoires in cytomegalovirus infection. These receptors' targets are unknown. TCRdb passed the reads through MiXCR, listing each CDR3 protein once. The table includes 600,000 to 700,000 distinct CDR3 sequences, around a third detected once. This specimen was cultured PBMCs, taken from culture after CMV antigen stimulation. Receptors originate from a human donor in good health (CMV status not recorded). Some clones in this sample may be carry-over from other donors' samples.

This chain connects TRBV6-5 to TRBJ1-2; a possible D gene is TRBD1 (5 bases). CDR1 and CDR2 from the germline V gene are MNHEY and SVGAGI. Trimming took 0 bases from V and 14 from J, leaving 25 bases between them. The CDR3 contains 16 residues. The CDR3 DNA follows: TGTGCCAGCAGTTACTCAGCGGGAGGCGCGCGGGGGACCTTTACCTTC. Protein sequence: CASSYSAGGARGTFTF.

The genes are TRBV6-6 and TRBJ1-2; D is possibly TRBD1 (5 bases). CDR1 is MNHNY, CDR2 SVGAGI, per germline (reference sequence). The CDR3 totals 14 residues. V was trimmed by 7 bases and J by 8 bases, leaving 20 bases between them. The CDR3 DNA follows: TGTGCCAGCATCACCGGGACGTCGATCCTGGGCTACACCTTC. Protein product: CASITGTSILGYTF.

The genes are TRBV6-2 or TRBV6-3 and TRBJ2-7; 7 bases map to TRBD1. This CDR3 is built from 17 residues. Germline V gives CDR1 MNHEY, CDR2 SVGEGT. J gave up 6 bases and V 5 bases, and 19 bases lay outside the gene matches. This CDR3 is CASSPIPNDRDDGEQYF. Here the CDR3 DNA reads TGTGCCAGCAGTCCTATACCCAATGACAGGGATGATGGCGAGCAGTACTTC.

The V gene is TRBV20-1, the J gene TRBJ1-5; D is uncertain. Deletions cut 0 bases from V and 1 base from J, with 16 bases between. The CDR3 runs 17 residues. From germline, CDR1 is DFQATT and CDR2 SNEGSKA (reference sequence). In nucleotides, the CDR3 is TGCAGTGCTAGAGAGATAGGAGGAAGGCGGAGCAATCAGCCCCAGCATTTT. This sequence encodes CSAREIGGRRSNQPQHF.

The V and J genes are TRBV4-1 and TRBJ2-1, with D tentatively TRBD1 (6 bases). Germline assignment: CDR1 MGHRA and CDR2 YSYEKL. Trimming stripped 0 bases from V and 8 bases from J, with 20 bases between. The CDR3 is 17 residues long. The CDR3 DNA follows: TGCGCCAGCAGCCAAGATAGGTCGGGCAGGGGTAGCCATGAGCAGTTCTTC. Translated: CASSQDRSGRGSHEQFF.

This chain joins TRBV6-2 or TRBV6-3 and TRBJ2-1, with D perhaps matching TRBD2 (6 bases). The germline gives CDR1 MNHEY, CDR2 SVGEGT. The CDR3 is 13 amino acids. Trimming stripped 4 bases from V and 15 bases from J, with 19 bases between. The CDR3 DNA is TGTGCCAGCAGTTCCAACCTAGCCGGGAGTCCGTTCTTC. The encoded protein is CASSSNLAGSPFF.

This sequence joins TRBV14 and TRBJ1-1; a possible D gene is TRBD1 (5 bases). The CDR3 has 16 amino acids. V lost 0 bases to trimming and J lost 3 bases, with 14 bases between them. CDR1 SGHDN and CDR2 FVKESK come from the germline V gene. The CDR3 loop reads CASSQDAGSVYTEAFF. CDR3 coding DNA: TGTGCCAGCAGCCAAGATGCAGGGTCCGTGTACACTGAAGCTTTCTTT.

V and J are TRBV27 and TRBJ2-3; 8 nucleotides align to TRBD1. The germline gives CDR1 MNHEY, CDR2 SMNVEV (reference sequence). The CDR3 is made up of 16 amino acids. J gave up 2 bases and V 4 bases, and 8 bases lay outside the gene matches. The CDR3 DNA sequence: TGTGCCAGCAGTTCGGGACAGGTTTTGACCACAGATACGCAGTATTTT. Residues: CASSSGQVLTTDTQYF.

As regards this clonotype: Relative to the germline gene, one junction end is altered; a read error may explain this. The chain couples TRBV6-2 or TRBV6-3 to TRBJ1-1; perhaps TRBD1 as D (5 bases). Germline values: CDR1 MNHEY, CDR2 SVGEGT. The CDR3 extends over 13 amino acids. CDR3 DNA sequence: TGTGCCAGCAGGTACTACGGAGGGGTTCCAGCTTTCTTT. Translated, it gives CASRYYGGVPAFF.

V and J are TRBV19 and TRBJ2-7, with D unclear. This CDR3 region has 13 residues. Deletions cut 5 bases from V and 3 bases from J, with 11 bases between. Germline CDR1 reads LNHDA; CDR2 reads SQIVND (reference sequence). For the CDR3, the DNA is TGTGCCAGTAGTCCCTCGTCGGGCTACGAGCAGTACTTC. This gives the protein CASSPSSGYEQYF. The variable domain in full, with the rest retrieved from reference TRBV19 and TRBJ2-7, is DGGITQSPKYLFRKEGQNVTLSCEQNLNHDAMYWYRQDPGQGLRLIYYSQIVNDFQKGDIAEGYSVSREKKESFPLTVTSAQKNPTAFYLCASSPSSGYEQYFGPGTRLTVT.

The chain is built from TRBV7-9 and TRBJ1-4, with D perhaps TRBD1 (5 bases). The germline CDR1 and CDR2 sequences are SEHNR and FQNEAQ (reference sequence). Trimming removed 5 bases at V and 5 bases at J, with 15 bases between. The CDR3 length is 15 residues. CDR3 in DNA: TGTGCCAGCAGCGCCCGGGGGGGGTCAAATGAAAAACTGTTTTTT. It yields the protein CASSARGGSNEKLFF. The whole variable domain, filled in from reference TRBV7-9 and TRBJ1-4, reads DTGVSQNPRHKITKRGQNVTFRCDPISEHNRLYWYRQTLGQGPEFLTYFQNEAQLEKSRLLSDRFSAERPKGSFSTLEIQRTEQGDSAMYLCASSARGGSNEKLFFGSGTQLSVL.

This clonotype was seen a few times. The gene calls are TRBV6-1 and TRBJ1-5; 7 nucleotides agree with TRBD1. The CDR3 extends over 12 amino acids. Germline-derived CDR1 and CDR2 are MNHNS and SASEGT. V trimming: 6 bases; J trimming: 10 bases; junction bases outside the gene matches: 6. The CDR3 DNA reads TGTGCCAGCAGCTGGACAGGACAACCCCAGCATTTT. Translated: CASSWTGQPQHF.

V is TRBV20-1 and J is TRBJ1-2; TRBD1 might be the D (5 bases). The CDR3 has 13 amino acids. CDR1 and CDR2 from the germline V gene are DFQATT and SNEGSKA (reference sequence). With 2 bases removed from V and 4 bases from J, the gap between germline ends came to 11 bases. The CDR3 DNA sequence: TGCAGTGCTAGATCAGGGAATAGCTATGGCTACACCTTC. Translated: CSARSGNSYGYTF.

This clonotype was observed a few times. The chain links TRBV27 to TRBJ1-5; the D is unclear. The V gene lost 9 bases and the J gene lost 2 bases, with 17 bases spanning the gap. The CDR3 is made up of 15 amino acids. Per the germline V gene, CDR1 is MNHEY and CDR2 is SMNVEV (reference sequence). The CDR3 is CARRPRLGGNQPQHF. In DNA, the CDR3 is TGTGCCAGGAGACCACGACTCGGCGGCAATCAGCCCCAGCATTTT.

This clonotype has a handful of counts. J is TRBJ1-4 and V is TRBV11-2; D unclear. The CDR3 is 15 amino acids. Trimming took off 3 bases at V and 4 bases at J, with 12 bases between the two ends. Looked up from germline, CDR1 is SGHAT and CDR2 is FQNNGV. This CDR3 reads CASSFSVGFNEKLFF. The CDR3 nucleotides are TGTGCCAGCAGCTTCTCCGTTGGGTTTAATGAAAAACTGTTTTTT. The full variable domain, completed using reference TRBV11-2 and TRBJ1-4, is EAGVAQSPRYKIIEKRQSVAFWCNPISGHATLYWYQQILGQGPKLLIQFQNNGVVDDSQLPKDRFSAERLKGVDSTLKIQPAKLEDSAVYLCASSFSVGFNEKLFFGSGTQLSVL.

This clonotype was seen at least ten times. The chain recombines TRBV4-2 with TRBJ1-1; possible D gene TRBD1, 5 bases. Between the trimmed V and J ends, which lost 0 bases and 0 bases, there was a span of 14 bases. The CDR3 extends over 17 amino acids. Germline values: CDR1 LGHNA, CDR2 YNFKEQ. The CDR3 loop reads CASSQDRNRGMNTEAFF. The DNA of the CDR3 is TGTGCCAGCAGCCAAGATCGTAATCGGGGCATGAACACTGAAGCTTTCTTT.

The V call is TRBV6-5, the J call TRBJ2-1, with D perhaps matching TRBD2 (6 bases). Germline loops: CDR1 MNHEY, CDR2 SVGAGI. The CDR3 contains 19 residues. V was trimmed by 0 bases and J by 7 bases, leaving 25 bases between them. Written as DNA, the CDR3 is TGTGCCAGCAGTTACTCCCCAGGCAGCTTGTCGGGGGTTAGGAATGAGCAGTTCTTC. As protein: CASSYSPGSLSGVRNEQFF.

This chain joins TRBV12-3 or TRBV12-4 and TRBJ1-4; weak D call: TRBD1 (6 bases). This CDR3 has 16 residues. The V end lost 5 bases, the J end lost 4 bases, and 17 bases lay between the germline ends. The CDR3 DNA is TGTGCCAGCAGTGCCCCGGGGGGCCGCCTTAATGAAAAACTGTTTTTT. It encodes CASSAPGGRLNEKLFF.

This clonotype turned up a few times. V gene TRBV4-1 combines with J gene TRBJ2-1; D is unresolved. The CDR3 sequence is 16 residues long. The germline gives CDR1 MGHRA, CDR2 YSYEKL. Trimming took off 3 bases at V and 1 base at J, with 13 bases between the two ends. The CDR3 here is CASSQELAPSYNEQFF. In nucleotides, the CDR3 is TGCGCCAGCAGCCAGGAGCTCGCGCCGTCCTACAATGAGCAGTTCTTC.

DNA of the CDR3: TGTGCCAGCCTTATATCGGGGGACCTCACAGATACGCAGTATTTT. It specifies CASLISGDLTDTQYF. J is TRBJ2-3 and V is TRBV28; TRBD2 is a possible D gene (6 bases). Trimming left V 8 bases short and J 2 bases short, with 17 bases between. In germline, CDR1 is MDHEN, CDR2 SYDVKM. This CDR3 contains 15 residues.

V gene TRBV7-9 combines with J gene TRBJ2-7; 8 bases match TRBD1. After removal of 3 bases from V and 4 bases from J, the junction contained 8 bases not matched to a gene. Germline assignment: CDR1 SEHNR and CDR2 FQNEAQ (reference sequence). The CDR3 sequence is 15 residues long. Here the CDR3 reads CASSFAGQGGYEQYF. The CDR3, as DNA: TGTGCCAGCAGCTTCGCCGGACAGGGCGGGTACGAGCAGTACTTC.

This chain links TRBV6-2 or TRBV6-3 with TRBJ2-2; D is unresolved. Trimming removed 5 bases from V and 7 bases from J, with 8 bases in between. Germline CDR1 is MNHEY and CDR2 is SVGEGT. The CDR3 runs to 12 residues. For the CDR3, the DNA is TGTGCCAGCAGTACCCCTTACGGGGAGCTGTTTTTT. This encodes CASSTPYGELFF.

In this sample, this clonotype turned up a few times. V gene TRBV20-1 combines with J gene TRBJ2-1; 8 bases are a match to TRBD2. The germline V gene encodes CDR1 DFQATT and CDR2 SNEGSKA (reference sequence). The V and J ends lost 3 bases and 4 bases, in that order; junction bases with no gene match: 23. The CDR3 has 20 residues. The CDR3 nucleotides are TGCAGTGCTAGTGAGGCGTCCGGACTAGCTTCGTGGTTGGCTTACAATGAGCAGTTCTTC. Protein: CSASEASGLASWLAYNEQFF.

This clonotype was counted between two and nine times. The chain is built from TRBV18 and TRBJ1-6; 7 nucleotides match TRBD1. The germline CDR1 and CDR2 sequences are KGHSH and LQKENI. The CDR3 is made up of 14 amino acids. Trimming took 3 bases from V and 7 from J; bases not matched to a gene: 3. CDR3 sequence reads: CASSPTGSNSPLHF. For the CDR3, the DNA is TGTGCCAGCTCACCGACAGGGTCGAATTCACCCCTCCACTTT.

This clonotype was seen more than once but under ten times. The junction departs from germline at one end; a sequencing error may be responsible. This chain links TRBV6-6 with TRBJ2-1; the D gene is possibly TRBD2 (7 bases). Germline V gene data show CDR1 as MNHNY and CDR2 as SVGAGI (reference sequence). The CDR3 spans 11 residues. The CDR3 is CASSSRGGAVF. The CDR3 DNA reads TGTGCCAGCAGTTCGCGAGGGGGGGCGGTCTTC.